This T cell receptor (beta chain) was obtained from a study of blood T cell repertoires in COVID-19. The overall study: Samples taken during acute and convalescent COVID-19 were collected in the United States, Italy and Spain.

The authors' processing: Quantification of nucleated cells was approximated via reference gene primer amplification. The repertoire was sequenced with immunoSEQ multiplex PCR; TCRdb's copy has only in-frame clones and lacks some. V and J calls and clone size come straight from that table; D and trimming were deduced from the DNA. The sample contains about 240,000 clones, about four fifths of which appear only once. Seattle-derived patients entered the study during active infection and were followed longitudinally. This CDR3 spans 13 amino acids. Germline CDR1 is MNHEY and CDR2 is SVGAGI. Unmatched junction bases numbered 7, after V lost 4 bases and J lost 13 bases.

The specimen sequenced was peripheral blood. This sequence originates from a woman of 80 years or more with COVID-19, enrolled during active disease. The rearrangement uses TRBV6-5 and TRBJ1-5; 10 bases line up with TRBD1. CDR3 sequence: CASSFRRTGGQHF. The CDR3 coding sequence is TGTGCCAGCAGTTTTCGACGGACAGGGGGTCAGCATTTT.